This is a list of T cell receptor beta chains from one sample in a study of blood T cell repertoires in COVID-19. TCRdb keeps only in-frame clones here, not all; method: immunoSEQ multiplex PCR. The sample carries 220,000 or so clones, around 87% recorded once. The sample was PBMCs or T cells enriched from blood (not recorded which). Every receptor here comes from a woman aged 18-29 years in a cohort exposed to, infected with or recovered from COVID-19 (not recorded which). The CDR3 runs from the conserved cysteine through the conserved F or W. D genes are given only for firm matches. Rows may omit the clone size; those that give it use once, few, many or a size class.

>TRBJ2-1|TRBV3-1/TRBV3-2|-|-
CASSPTRSSYNEQFF
TGTGCCAGCAGCCCGACTCGGAGCTCCTACAATGAGCAGTTCTTC
>TRBJ2-1|TRBV27|TRBD2|-
CASAPPGGTRNEQFF
TGTGCCAGCGCCCCCCCGGGAGGGACGCGGAATGAGCAGTTCTTC
>TRBJ1-6|TRBV19|TRBD1|-
CASSERQGGPLHF
TGTGCCAGTAGTGAACGACAGGGGGGACCCCTCCACTTT
>TRBJ2-3|TRBV5-1|TRBD2|once
CASSRPSGGLPDTQYF
TGCGCCAGCAGCCGTCCAAGCGGGGGCCTCCCAGATACGCAGTATTTT
>TRBJ2-1|TRBV24-1|-|-
CATSDSRVIGQSYNEQFF
TGTGCCACCAGTGATTCCAGGGTGATTGGACAGTCCTACAATGAGCAGTTCTTC
>TRBJ1-2|TRBV6-4|TRBD1|-
CASQVKRTGPIYGYTF
TGTGCCAGCCAGGTTAAGAGGACAGGGCCGATCTATGGCTACACCTTC
>TRBJ2-7|TRBV6-5|-|once
CASSYGGTGSYEQYF
TGTGCCAGCAGTTACGGCGGGACCGGGTCCTACGAGCAGTACTTC
>TRBJ1-1|TRBV4-1|TRBD1|-
CASSQPGTGTTRTEAFF
TGCGCCAGCAGCCAACCCGGGACAGGTACTACGAGGACTGAAGCTTTCTTT
>TRBJ2-1|TRBV27|-|-
CASSLGLPPGNEQFF
TGTGCCAGCAGTTTAGGGCTCCCTCCCGGCAATGAGCAGTTCTTC
>TRBJ2-1|TRBV6-4|TRBD2|-
CASSDSGLAAYNEQFF
TGTGCCAGCAGTGACTCCGGACTAGCGGCCTACAATGAGCAGTTCTTC
>TRBJ2-7|TRBV7-6|-|-
CASSLTTTYEQYF
TGTGCCAGCAGCTTAACAACTACCTACGAGCAGTACTTC
>TRBJ1-3|TRBV5-1|-|-
CASTAGAGNTIYF
TGCGCCAGCACCGCGGGTGCAGGAAACACCATATATTTT
>TRBJ2-7|TRBV28|-|-
CASMAAVSYEQYF
TGTGCCAGCATGGCGGCGGTCTCCTACGAGCAGTACTTC
>TRBJ2-6|TRBV27|-|-
CASRRLVTGANVLTF
TGTGCCAGCAGACGACTTGTTACTGGGGCCAACGTCCTGACTTTC
>TRBJ1-2|TRBV24-1|-|once
CATSDPSVNYGYTF
TGTGCCACCAGTGACCCCTCCGTTAACTATGGCTACACCTTC
>TRBJ1-6|TRBV27|TRBD1|once
CASSLVGTGVSPLHF
TGTGCCAGCAGTTTAGTGGGGACAGGGGTTTCACCCCTCCACTTT
>TRBJ2-2|TRBV10-1|-|-
CASSELQEAGELFF
TGCGCCAGCAGTGAACTTCAGGAGGCCGGGGAGCTGTTTTTT
>TRBJ1-2|TRBV3-1/TRBV3-2|TRBD1|-
CASSLQGGNYGYTF
TGTGCCAGCAGCCTTCAAGGGGGCAACTATGGCTACACCTTC
>TRBJ1-3|TRBV10-3|TRBD1|-
CAISELIRDRGSGNTIYF
TGTGCCATCAGTGAGTTGATACGGGACAGAGGGTCTGGAAACACCATATATTTT
>TRBJ2-5|TRBV5-4|-|once
CASSLVPQETQYF
TGTGCCAGCAGCTTGGTTCCTCAAGAGACCCAGTACTTC
>TRBJ2-2|TRBV7-9|-|-
CASSRSGTGELFF
TGTGCCAGCAGCCGGAGCGGGACCGGGGAGCTGTTTTTT
>TRBJ1-4|TRBV6-5|TRBD1|-
CASSPKDRDGEKLFF
TGTGCCAGCAGCCCAAAAGACAGGGACGGAGAAAAACTGTTTTTT
>TRBJ2-1|TRBV10-1|TRBD2|-
CASSDSSGGGDNEQFF
TGCGCCAGCAGTGACTCCAGCGGGGGAGGTGACAATGAGCAGTTCTTC
>TRBJ1-1|TRBV7-2|-|-
CASSLAEASQAFF
TGTGCCAGCAGCTTAGCAGAGGCCAGCCAAGCTTTCTTT
>TRBJ1-6|TRBV5-1|-|-
CASSLLGRAGIGDSPLHF
TGCGCCAGCAGCTTGTTGGGTCGGGCGGGGATTGGTGATTCACCCCTCCACTTT
>TRBJ1-3|TRBV3-1/TRBV3-2|-|-
CASSPSSGNTIYF
TGTGCCAGCAGCCCCAGCTCTGGAAACACCATATATTTT
>TRBJ1-2|TRBV6-1|-|-
CASSEQGYEDGYTF
TGTGCCAGCAGTGAACAGGGGTATGAAGATGGCTACACCTTC
>TRBJ1-2|TRBV18|-|many
CASSPGGAYGYTF
TGTGCCAGCTCACCAGGGGGGGCCTATGGCTACACCTTC
>TRBJ1-2|TRBV2|-|-
CASSESLPASYGYTF
TGTGCCAGCAGTGAGAGTCTCCCCGCGTCTTATGGCTACACCTTC
>TRBJ1-6|TRBV19|-|once
CASKKGRGSPLHF
TGTGCCAGTAAGAAAGGGAGAGGTTCACCCCTCCACTTT
>TRBJ2-7|TRBV30|-|-
CAWSVSLDEQYF
TGTGCCTGGAGTGTTTCACTGGACGAGCAGTACTTC
>TRBJ1-1|TRBV5-8|-|-
CASSFNPGTTNTEAFF
TGTGCCAGCAGCTTCAACCCGGGGACAACGAACACTGAAGCTTTCTTT
>TRBJ1-2|TRBV12-3/TRBV12-4|-|once
CASADGGLNGYTF
TGTGCCAGCGCCGACGGAGGTCTGAATGGCTACACCTTC
>TRBJ1-1|TRBV21-1|-|-
CASGGPGTGRTEAFF
TGTGCCAGCGGGGGTCCCGGGACAGGACGCACTGAAGCTTTCTTT
>TRBJ1-2|TRBV13|TRBD1|-
CASSPLGQGGYGYTF
TGTGCCAGCAGCCCCTTAGGACAGGGTGGCTATGGCTACACCTTC
>TRBJ1-6|TRBV18|TRBD1|-
CASSPPGQASYNSPLHF
TGTGCCAGCTCACCACCGGGACAGGCCTCCTATAATTCACCCCTCCACTTT
>TRBJ2-1|TRBV6-2/TRBV6-3|TRBD2|-
CASSRLAGGRGNEQFF
TGTGCCAGCAGTCGACTAGCGGGAGGCCGAGGGAATGAGCAGTTCTTC
>TRBJ1-6|TRBV6-5|TRBD1|-
CASSYSTGPYNSPLHF
TGTGCCAGCAGTTACTCGACAGGGCCCTATAATTCACCCCTCCACTTT
>TRBJ1-1|TRBV2|-|-
CASSERTATFF
TGTGCCAGCAGTGAAAGGACAGCGACTTTCTTT
>TRBJ2-5|TRBV4-2|TRBD2|-
CASSQSGGGAHQETQYF
TGTGCCAGCAGCCAGTCTGGCGGGGGGGCCCACCAGGAGACCCAGTACTTC
>TRBJ1-4|TRBV19|-|-
CASSIRETTTNEKLFF
TGTGCCAGTAGTATAAGAGAGACAACAACTAATGAAAAACTGTTTTTT
>TRBJ1-2|TRBV25-1|-|-
CASSDYSTDLYGYTF
TGTGCCAGCAGTGATTATAGTACAGACCTCTATGGCTACACCTTC
>TRBJ1-1|TRBV4-1|-|-
CASRQGNTEAFF
TGCGCCAGCAGGCAGGGTAACACTGAAGCTTTCTTT
>TRBJ2-3|TRBV7-8|TRBD2|-
CASSPAGRTDTQYF
TGTGCCAGCAGCCCAGCGGGGCGCACAGATACGCAGTATTTT
>TRBJ2-3|TRBV5-1|-|-
CASSFAISGSTDTQYF
TGCGCCAGCAGCTTCGCGATTAGCGGTAGCACAGATACGCAGTATTTT